This T cell receptor (beta chain) stems from a study of blood T cells in healthy people across ages. This clonotype showed up many times. Its matching antigen is unknown. Notes on the study in general: Percentage of naive T cells showed a strong correlation with TCR beta diversity.

PCR was performed a second time for about 6 to 12 cycles using a sample-barcoded 5' primer and a J-beta primer mix. One entry per CDR3 protein, called by TCRdb with MiXCR from the 5' RACE reads. The table shows roughly 900,000 distinct CDR3 sequences, with 29% occurring only once. The TCR originated in a woman at least 80 years old in good health. The sample consisted of blood.

CDR3 DNA sequence: TGTGCCAGCAGCCCCACCGGTAGGGCAGGGGGCGACTATGGCTACACCTTC. Translating it yields CASSPTGRAGGDYGYTF. The chain couples TRBV7-2 to TRBJ1-2, with 8 bases fitting TRBD1. V trimming: 5 bases; J trimming: 3 bases; junction bases outside the gene matches: 14. CDR1 is SGHTA, CDR2 FQGNSA, per germline. This CDR3 is built from 17 residues.